These 27 T cell receptor beta chains were all obtained from the same sample, sequenced in a study of blood T cell repertoires in COVID-19. Sequencing used immunoSEQ multiplex PCR; TCRdb keeps in-frame clones, though not all of them. The sample records some 160,000 clones, approximately 90% being singletons. What was sequenced was peripheral blood. The receptor source for this set is a man aged 18 to 30 with acute or convalescent COVID-19.

The rearrangement links TRBV7-9 to TRBJ1-2, with 7 bases aligning to TRBD1. V gave up 7 bases and J gave up 7 bases; unmatched junction bases: 15. This CDR3 is built from 15 residues. From germline, CDR1 is SEHNR and CDR2 FQNEAQ (reference sequence). The CDR3 here is CASTELVTGAGGYTF. DNA of the CDR3: TGTGCCAGCACCGAACTTGTCACAGGGGCGGGTGGCTACACCTTC.

The V call is TRBV9, the J call TRBJ2-1; a weak D match, TRBD2 (5 bases). Germline CDR1 reads SGDLS; CDR2 reads YYNGEE. V shed 4 bases and J shed 5 bases, with 13 bases lying between them. The CDR3 sequence is 14 residues long. The CDR3 DNA reads TGTGCCAGCAGCAAAAACCCGGGGAACAATGAGCAGTTCTTC. It yields the protein CASSKNPGNNEQFF. Together with reference TRBV9 and TRBJ2-1, the CDR3 gives the full variable domain: DSGVTQTPKHLITATGQRVTLRCSPRSGDLSVYWYQQSLDQGLQFLIQYYNGEERAKGNILERFSAQQFPDLHSELNLSSLELGDSALYFCASSKNPGNNEQFFGPGTRLTVL.

This clone appeared a single time. V and J are TRBV5-1 and TRBJ1-2; TRBD1 aligns across 9 bases. The CDR3 is made up of 13 amino acids. Germline CDR1 is SGHRS and CDR2 is YFSETQ. The V gene end was trimmed by 4 bases and the J gene end by 2 bases; junction bases not matched to a gene: 0. The chain's CDR3 is CASSTGGNYGYTF. DNA for the CDR3: TGCGCCAGCAGCACAGGGGGCAACTATGGCTACACCTTC.

The CDR3 loop is CASTPGGSYNEQFF. CDR3 in DNA: TGTGCCAGCACCCCAGGGGGCTCCTACAATGAGCAGTTCTTC. This sequence joins TRBV7-2 and TRBJ2-1, with 7 positions matching TRBD1. The junction had 3 bases not matched to a gene; V was cut back by 7 bases and J by 0 bases. Germline V lookup: CDR1 SGHTA, CDR2 FQGNSA. The CDR3 has 14 amino acids.

The chain has TRBV24-1 and TRBJ2-7; 12 nucleotides line up with TRBD1. Trimming removed 4 bases from V and 6 bases from J; junction bases left unmatched: 6. CDR1 and CDR2 from the germline V gene are KGHDR and SFDVKD. There are 15 residues in the CDR3. Here the CDR3 DNA reads TGTGCCACCAGTGACCCGGGACAGGGGGCGGGCGAGCAGTACTTC. It specifies CATSDPGQGAGEQYF.

The gene calls are TRBV18 and TRBJ2-3; 8 nucleotides line up with TRBD2. The CDR3 loop spans 18 amino acids. V dropped 0 bases and J dropped 0; count of bases not matched to a gene: 8. Germline CDR1 is KGHSH and CDR2 is LQKENI. In DNA form, the CDR3 reads TGTGCCAGCTCACCACCAAGCGGGGGATTACTTAGCACAGATACGCAGTATTTT. Its translation: CASSPPSGGLLSTDTQYF.

V is TRBV4-1 and J is TRBJ1-5; D remains unclear. Germline V lookup: CDR1 MGHRA, CDR2 YSYEKL. The CDR3 loop spans 15 amino acids. The V and J ends lost 0 bases and 0 bases respectively, with 6 bases between them. The CDR3 DNA sequence: TGCGCCAGCAGCCAAGAACAGTATAGCAATCAGCCCCAGCATTTT. Translating gives CASSQEQYSNQPQHF.

This chain connects TRBV25-1 to TRBJ1-1; D not resolved. V dropped 7 bases and J dropped 1 base, with 16 bases sitting between them. CDR3 length: 15 residues. The germline V gene encodes CDR1 MGHDK and CDR2 SYGVNS. CDR3 amino acids: CASTSRGLSNTEAFF. Written as DNA, the CDR3 is TGTGCCAGCACCTCCCGAGGGTTATCGAACACTGAAGCTTTCTTT.

The chain employs TRBV5-6 and TRBJ2-4, with D maybe TRBD1 (5 bases). This CDR3 is built from 12 residues. Looked up from germline, CDR1 is SGHDT and CDR2 is YYEEEE. Between the trimmed V and J ends, which lost 1 base and 14 bases, there was a span of 13 bases. In nucleotides, the CDR3 is TGTGCCAGCAGCTTGAGGGCAGGGCCGGAGTACTTC. It translates to CASSLRAGPEYF.

The chain uses TRBV2 and TRBJ1-5; TRBD1 matches 9 bases. Per the germline V gene, CDR1 is SNHLY and CDR2 is FYNNEI. The CDR3 consists of 14 residues. V lost 6 bases, J lost 7 bases, and 7 bases stayed unmatched. CDR3 in amino acids: CASRGTGFGQPQHF. The CDR3 DNA reads TGTGCCAGCAGGGGGACAGGGTTCGGGCAGCCCCAGCATTTT.

The chain links TRBV4-1 to TRBJ1-1; TRBD1 matches at 8 bases. CDR1 MGHRA and CDR2 YSYEKL come from the germline V gene. The CDR3 has 15 amino acids. The ends lost 4 bases at V and 7 bases at J; junction bases unmatched: 11. This CDR3 is CASSRQGAGGDEAFF. The DNA for the CDR3 is TGCGCCAGCAGCCGTCAGGGGGCGGGCGGTGATGAAGCTTTCTTT.

This clone has just one count. This chain uses TRBV5-1 with TRBJ1-2; TRBD1 might be the D (6 bases). Germline CDR1 reads SGHRS; CDR2 reads YFSETQ. This CDR3 has 17 residues. Trimming took off 5 bases at V and 5 bases at J, with 25 bases between the two ends. CDR3 amino acids: CASSSGGLQGSGYGYTF. The CDR3 DNA follows: TGCGCCAGCAGTTCAGGTGGTTTACAGGGTTCAGGGTATGGCTACACCTTC. Filled out from reference TRBV5-1 and TRBJ1-2, the complete variable domain reads KAGVTQTPRYLIKTRGQQVTLSCSPISGHRSVSWYQQTPGQGLQFLFEYFSETQRNKGNFPGRFSGRQFSNSRSEMNVSTLELGDSALYLCASSSGGLQGSGYGYTFGSGTRLTVV.

The CDR3 reads CASSVATGLRDYEQFF. In nucleotides, the CDR3 is TGTGCCAGCAGCGTAGCTACGGGGCTCCGGGACTATGAGCAGTTCTTC. The chain combines TRBV9 with TRBJ2-1, with TRBD2 as a possible D gene (6 bases). CDR3 length equals 16 residues. V was shortened by 0 bases and J by 8 bases, with 18 bases between the two germline ends. Germline V CDR1 and CDR2: SGDLS, YYNGEE.

The J gene is TRBJ1-2, the V gene TRBV3-1 (or the pseudogene TRBV3-2), with a weak D call TRBD1 (6 bases). Germline V gene sequence: CDR1 LGHDT, CDR2 YNNKEL (reference sequence). The V end was cut by 1 base, the J end by 8 bases, with 11 bases between. This CDR3 region has 13 residues. CDR3 region: CASSQGQARGYTF. DNA of the CDR3: TGTGCCAGCAGCCAAGGACAGGCCAGGGGCTACACCTTC.

This rearrangement joins TRBV27 to TRBJ1-1; tentative D call: TRBD1 (5 bases). V was clipped by 5 bases and J by 10 bases, with 17 bases between them. The CDR3 loop spans 13 amino acids. Germline V lookup: CDR1 MNHEY, CDR2 SMNVEV (reference sequence). The CDR3 DNA is TGTGCCAGCAGTACCGGGACTGCGTTGGGAGCTTTCTTT. It codes for CASSTGTALGAFF.

This sequence joins TRBV6-1 and TRBJ1-1; maybe TRBD1 (6 bases). Per the germline V gene, CDR1 is MNHNS and CDR2 is SASEGT. With 5 bases removed from V and 8 bases from J, the gap between germline ends came to 15 bases. This CDR3 comprises 13 residues. CDR3 amino acids: CASSRWTAEEAFF. CDR3 DNA: TGTGCCAGCAGTCGGTGGACAGCCGAGGAAGCTTTCTTT.

V usage is TRBV24-1 and J usage is TRBJ1-2, with D hard to call. The CDR3 has 14 amino acids. V lost 1 base and J lost 7, with 12 bases in between. Germline CDR1 KGHDR, CDR2 SFDVKD. Here the CDR3 DNA reads TGTGCCACCAGTGATTTAGGAGAATTCGGTGGCTACACCTTC. It encodes CATSDLGEFGGYTF.

The rearrangement links TRBV5-1 to TRBJ1-2; possible D gene TRBD1, 5 bases. CDR3 length: 14 amino acids. The V end was cut by 0 bases, the J end by 3 bases, with 9 bases between. Germline V lookup: CDR1 SGHRS, CDR2 YFSETQ. CDR3 bases: TGCGCCAGCAGCTTGGCCACGACAGACTATGGCTACACCTTC. Translated, it gives CASSLATTDYGYTF.

This rearrangement joins TRBV5-4 to TRBJ2-7; 11 bases agree with TRBD2. CDR3 length: 15 residues. Germline assignment: CDR1 SGHNT and CDR2 YYREEE (reference sequence). Trimming removed 4 bases from V and 2 bases from J; junction bases left unmatched: 5. The CDR3 sequence: CASSTLSGGAYEQYF. CDR3 in DNA: TGTGCCAGCAGCACACTTAGCGGGGGGGCCTACGAGCAGTACTTC.

V gene TRBV3-1 (or the pseudogene TRBV3-2) combines with J gene TRBJ1-3; 8 bases are shared with TRBD1. V lost 4 bases, J lost 12 bases, and 5 bases stayed unmatched. CDR3 length equals 12 residues. CDR1 and CDR2 (germline): LGHDT, YNNKEL (reference sequence). CDR3 loop: CASSRRTGLIYF. CDR3 nucleotide sequence: TGTGCCAGCAGCCGCAGGACAGGGCTCATATATTTT.

J is TRBJ2-7 and V is TRBV3-1 (or the pseudogene TRBV3-2); 11 bases match TRBD2. From germline, CDR1 is LGHDT and CDR2 YNNKEL (reference sequence). The CDR3 extends over 18 amino acids. J gave up 6 bases and V 3 bases, and 16 bases lay outside the gene matches. The CDR3 DNA sequence: TGTGCCAGCAGCCAGGTACCGTTAGCGGGAGGGTCTTTAGGCGAGCAGTACTTC. Translation gives CASSQVPLAGGSLGEQYF.

V usage is TRBV5-5 and J usage is TRBJ1-2; TRBD1 might be the D (6 bases). Between the trimmed V and J ends, which lost 3 bases and 6 bases, there was a span of 12 bases. The CDR3 has 13 residues. Germline V gene data show CDR1 as SGHKS and CDR2 as YYEKEE (reference sequence). CDR3 coding DNA: TGTGCCAGCAGCTCTGAGGGGGTCGATGGCTACACCTTC. Translating it yields CASSSEGVDGYTF.

The CDR3 loop is CATGPPPTSGKGNEQFF. The CDR3 region has the DNA TGCGCCACCGGGCCCCCCCCCACTAGCGGGAAAGGGAATGAGCAGTTCTTC. The chain uses TRBV5-1 and TRBJ2-1; 10 positions match TRBD2. This CDR3 region has 17 residues. Germline CDR1 is SGHRS and CDR2 is YFSETQ. The V gene end was trimmed by 9 bases and the J gene end by 7 bases; junction bases not matched to a gene: 19.

The rearrangement joins TRBV5-1 to TRBJ2-1, with 9 bases matching TRBD2. The CDR3 contains 15 residues. The V gene's germline CDR1 is SGHRS and CDR2 YFSETQ. Trimming cost V 3 bases and J 10 bases; bases outside gene matches: 11. The CDR3 region is CASSSTPGLAHEQFF. DNA of the CDR3: TGCGCCAGCAGCTCCACTCCGGGACTAGCCCACGAGCAGTTCTTC.

This clone was detected many times. The chain joins TRBV9 to TRBJ2-7, with D tentatively TRBD2 (5 bases). CDR1 is SGDLS, CDR2 YYNGEE, per germline. The CDR3 consists of 16 residues. V was trimmed by 0 bases and J by 3 bases, leaving 16 bases between them. The CDR3 sequence is CASSVVRGPAGYEQYF. The CDR3 coding sequence is TGTGCCAGCAGCGTAGTCAGAGGCCCGGCGGGCTACGAGCAGTACTTC.

The J gene is TRBJ1-2, the V gene TRBV29-1, with 7 nucleotides matching TRBD1. From germline, CDR1 is SQVTM and CDR2 ANQGSEA. The CDR3 sequence is 13 residues long. J gave up 4 bases and V 5 bases, and 7 bases lay outside the gene matches. CDR3 residues: CSVRDSNTYGYTF. In nucleotides, the CDR3 is TGCAGCGTTAGGGACAGTAACACCTATGGCTACACCTTC.

This clone was detected once. The chain has TRBV5-1 and TRBJ2-5; 12 nucleotides line up with TRBD2. The CDR3 has 16 amino acids. The J segment lost 2 bases and the V segment lost 0 bases, leaving 2 bases of the junction unmatched. The germline gives CDR1 SGHRS, CDR2 YFSETQ. CDR3: CASSLGLAGVQETQYF. For the CDR3, the DNA is TGCGCCAGCAGCTTGGGACTAGCGGGGGTACAAGAGACCCAGTACTTC.